Each of the 15 T cell receptor beta chains below was sequenced from the same sample in a study of CD8 T cells in ankylosing spondylitis. Study conclusions and caveats: One TCR beta motif, made up of 7 or 8 highly homologous variants, appeared characteristic of ankylosing spondylitis blood.

TCRdb re-analysed the 5' RACE reads in MiXCR, keeping a single row per CDR3 protein. The sample lists some 140,000 distinct CDR3 sequences; roughly a sixth were seen once. Their target antigens are unknown. Sequencing was carried out using blood, either unsorted or a sorted T cell fraction (not recorded which). These receptors came from a male donor with ankylosing spondylitis.

This clonotype appeared many times. The gene calls are TRBV5-1 and TRBJ2-1, with TRBD1 matching over 8 bases. The CDR3 consists of 12 residues. Germline V gives CDR1 SGHRS, CDR2 YFSETQ. With V trimmed by 4 bases and J by 9 bases, 3 bases remained unmatched. CDR3 bases: TGCGCCAGCAGCAAACAGGGGGGTGAGCAGTTCTTC. It specifies CASSKQGGEQFF. The full variable domain, completed using reference TRBV5-1 and TRBJ2-1, is KAGVTQTPRYLIKTRGQQVTLSCSPISGHRSVSWYQQTPGQGLQFLFEYFSETQRNKGNFPGRFSGRQFSNSRSEMNVSTLELGDSALYLCASSKQGGEQFFGPGTRLTVL.

The CDR3 DNA reads TGTGCCAGCAGTTTAGCCGCAAGACGAAAGCCCACAGATACGCAGTATTTT. Translated: CASSLAARRKPTDTQYF. The rearrangement links TRBV12-3 or TRBV12-4 to TRBJ2-3; D not resolved. The CDR3 is 17 residues long. Trimming removed 0 bases from V and 2 bases from J, with 15 bases in between.

This clonotype was seen a few times. The V call is TRBV4-2, the J call TRBJ1-1; D might be TRBD1 (6 bases). The length of the CDR3 is 13 residues. V lost 4 bases to trimming and J lost 5 bases, with 11 bases between them. Germline assignment: CDR1 LGHNA and CDR2 YNFKEQ. This chain's CDR3 is CASSPKGGTEAFF. CDR3 DNA sequence: TGTGCCAGCAGCCCAAAAGGGGGTACTGAAGCTTTCTTT.

This clonotype was seen many times. The rearrangement uses TRBV29-1 and TRBJ2-7; a weak D match, TRBD2 (7 bases). This CDR3 is built from 18 residues. Germline V CDR1 and CDR2: SQVTM, ANQGSEA. Trimming stripped 1 base from V and 3 bases from J, with 25 bases between. For the CDR3, the DNA is TGCAGCGTTGAAGGGGGGACGTTGGGGGCAGGGGACTACTACGAGCAGTACTTC. Encoded protein: CSVEGGTLGAGDYYEQYF.

This clonotype was recorded at least ten times. The chain carries TRBV12-3 or TRBV12-4 and TRBJ2-1; D is possibly TRBD2 (5 bases). The CDR3 is 15 residues long. V lost 4 bases and J lost 0, with 10 bases in between. CDR3 DNA: TGTGCCAGCAGTTACCCGGGAAGCTCCTACAATGAGCAGTTCTTC. Translated, it gives CASSYPGSSYNEQFF.

This clonotype was counted a few times. The V call is TRBV4-1, the J call TRBJ1-5; the D gene is possibly TRBD1 (5 bases). The CDR3 has 15 residues. With 1 base removed from V and 0 bases from J, the gap between germline ends came to 7 bases. Germline CDR1 reads MGHRA; CDR2 reads YSYEKL. The CDR3 reads CASSQGGNSNQPQHF. The CDR3 region has the DNA TGCGCCAGCAGCCAAGGGGGGAATAGCAATCAGCCCCAGCATTTT.

The chain recombines TRBV7-8 with TRBJ1-2; TRBD1 matches at 7 bases. This CDR3 comprises 15 residues. V lost 5 bases to trimming and J lost 4 bases; unmatched junction nucleotides: 10. In germline, CDR1 is SGHVS, CDR2 FQNEAQ. The CDR3 region is CASSQPTGETYGYTF. The CDR3 DNA follows: TGTGCCAGCAGCCAACCCACAGGGGAGACCTATGGCTACACCTTC.

This clonotype occurred many times. The chain combines TRBV29-1 with TRBJ2-1, with 11 bases fitting TRBD2. The CDR3 is made up of 13 amino acids. Germline CDR1 and CDR2: SQVTM and ANQGSEA. V lost 6 bases to trimming and J lost 8 bases; unmatched junction nucleotides: 6. The CDR3 nucleotides are TGCAGCGTGCCGGGACTAGCGGTTTATGAGCAGTTCTTC. Residues: CSVPGLAVYEQFF.

The chain combines TRBV9 with TRBJ2-1; possible D gene TRBD2, 6 bases. Looked up from germline, CDR1 is SGDLS and CDR2 is YYNGEE. This CDR3 comprises 13 residues. The germline V and J ends were trimmed by 8 bases and 4 bases, with 13 bases remaining between them. This CDR3 is CASNAEGYNEQFF. The CDR3 DNA sequence: TGTGCCAGTAACGCGGAGGGGTACAATGAGCAGTTCTTC.

The rearrangement uses TRBV11-2 and TRBJ2-1, with 13 bases identical to TRBD2. V shed 1 base and J 12 bases; nucleotides not matched to a gene: 6. The CDR3 covers 15 residues. Germline CDR1 is SGHAT and CDR2 is FQNNGV. CDR3 coding DNA: TGTGCCAGCAGCTTAGGACTAGCGGGAGGCCTCCCGCAGTTCTTC. Protein: CASSLGLAGGLPQFF.

This clonotype was picked up many times. This rearrangement joins TRBV11-3 to TRBJ1-1; D might be TRBD1 (6 bases). Per the germline V gene, CDR1 is SGHNT and CDR2 is YENEEA. V lost 5 bases, J lost 5 bases, and 21 bases lay in between. This CDR3 has 16 residues. The CDR3 here is CASSVRAGAQGTEAFF. The CDR3 nucleotides read TGTGCCAGCAGCGTCAGGGCGGGGGCGCAAGGGACTGAAGCTTTCTTT.

This clonotype was recorded a few times. The chain carries TRBV28 and TRBJ2-7, with TRBD1 identical over 9 bases. The germline V gene has CDR1 MDHEN and CDR2 SYDVKM. Trimming at V came to 7 bases and at J to 0 bases, leaving 7 bases not matched to a gene. This CDR3 contains 15 residues. The CDR3 is CASTSGTGYSYEQYF. CDR3 coding DNA: TGTGCCAGCACCTCCGGGACAGGGTACTCCTACGAGCAGTACTTC.

In its sample, this clonotype was seen a few times. V usage is TRBV5-5 and J usage is TRBJ2-1, with 7 bases matching TRBD2. CDR3 length: 16 residues. V lost 0 bases and J lost 3; bases outside the gene matches: 6. Germline V CDR1 and CDR2: SGHKS, YYEKEE (reference sequence). The CDR3 nucleotides read TGTGCCAGCAGCTTGGAACGGGAGGTCTTCTACAATGAGCAGTTCTTC. As protein: CASSLEREVFYNEQFF.

V is TRBV20-1 and J is TRBJ2-7; D may correspond to TRBD1 or TRBD2 (5 bases each). CDR1 DFQATT and CDR2 SNEGSKA come from the germline V gene (reference sequence). V lost 4 bases to trimming and J lost 2 bases, with 18 bases between them. The CDR3 spans 15 residues. In DNA, the CDR3 is TGCAGTGCTATCTCCCAGGGAGAAGAAACCTACGAGCAGTACTTC. It is translated as CSAISQGEETYEQYF.

The gene calls are TRBV9 and TRBJ1-5; no reliable D call. Germline CDR1 SGDLS, CDR2 YYNGEE. Trimming took 0 bases from V and 4 from J, leaving 11 bases between them. This CDR3 contains 15 residues. The CDR3 is CASSVGGRPNQPQHF. As DNA, the CDR3 is TGTGCCAGCAGCGTAGGTGGCAGGCCAAATCAGCCCCAGCATTTT.